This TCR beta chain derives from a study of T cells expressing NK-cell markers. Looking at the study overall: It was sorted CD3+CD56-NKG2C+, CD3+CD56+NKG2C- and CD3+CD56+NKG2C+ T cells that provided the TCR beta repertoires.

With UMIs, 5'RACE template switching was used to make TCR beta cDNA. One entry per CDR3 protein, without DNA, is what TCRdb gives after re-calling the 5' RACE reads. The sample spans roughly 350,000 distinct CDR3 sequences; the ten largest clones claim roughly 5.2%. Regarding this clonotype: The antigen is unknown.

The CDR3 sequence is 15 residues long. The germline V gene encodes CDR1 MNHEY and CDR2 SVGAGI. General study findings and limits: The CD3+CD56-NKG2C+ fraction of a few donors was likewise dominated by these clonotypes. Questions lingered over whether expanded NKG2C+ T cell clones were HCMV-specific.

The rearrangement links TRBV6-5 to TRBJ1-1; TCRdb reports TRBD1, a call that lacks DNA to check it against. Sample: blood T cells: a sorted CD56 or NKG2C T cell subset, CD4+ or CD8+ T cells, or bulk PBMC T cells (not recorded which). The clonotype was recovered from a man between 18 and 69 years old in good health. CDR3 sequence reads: CASSSPGTGVTEAFF.